This TCR beta chain was found in a study of CD8 T cells in ankylosing spondylitis. As to this clonotype: Antigen unknown.

Study observations and caveats: Those disease-linked clones were CD8+; they were also relatively rare in peripheral blood. Prior work had noted some motif variants in reactive arthritis blood and synovial fluid. A motif of 8 or 9 highly homologous TCR beta variants was seen as apparently characteristic of ankylosing spondylitis blood. Within matched ankylosing spondylitis synovial fluid, disease-linked clones were reportedly significantly enriched.

Per the germline V gene, CDR1 is MNHNS and CDR2 is SASEGT. Trimming took off 8 bases at V and 6 bases at J, with 7 bases between the two ends. The CDR3 consists of 11 residues. Scientists made TCR beta libraries using quantitative 5'-RACE with molecular barcodes. One entry per CDR3 protein results from TCRdb running MiXCR on the 5' RACE reads. The sample holds over 600,000 distinct CDR3 sequences, about 20% seen once. The sequencing input was blood, either unsorted or a sorted T cell fraction (not recorded which). The gene calls are TRBV6-1 and TRBJ1-4; D is ambiguous. This TCR derives from a male donor with ankylosing spondylitis. CDR3 in amino acids: CASGPHEKLFF. The CDR3 DNA reads as TGTGCCAGCGGGCCCCATGAAAAACTGTTTTTT.